The rows below give T cell receptor beta chains drawn from one sample of a study of OX40 agonist ivuxolimab in advanced cancers. Here immunoSEQ multiplex PCR was the method, and the copy in TCRdb shows in-frame clones only, minus some. Seen here are just over 50,000 clones, about nine tenths observed once, and the top ten hold 3.5% to 4.5%. Sequencing used CD4+ or CD8+ T cells sorted from blood, obtained in a trial of the OX40 agonist ivuxolimab. Receptors were obtained from an adult with an advanced solid tumor such as melanoma, head and neck, liver or kidney cancer. Each CDR3 is given with its conserved first and last residue. A D gene is named only where the DNA matches it firmly. Rows give clone size only sometimes, using once, few, many, or a class for an expanded clone.

clone_size	d_call	v_call	j_call	cdr3_nt	cdr3_aa
.	TRBD1	TRBV30	TRBJ2-2	TGTGCCTGGACACGGACAGGGGTAACCGGGGAGCTGTTTTTT	CAWTRTGVTGELFF
.	.	TRBV5-1	TRBJ1-5	TGCGCCAGCTCGTTAGGGGGGAGTACTAATCAGCCCCAGCATTTT	CASSLGGSTNQPQHF
.	.	TRBV19	TRBJ1-5	TGTGCCAGTAGTATCTCCGACACTCAGCCCCAGCATTTT	CASSISDTQPQHF
.	TRBD2	TRBV10-3	TRBJ2-7	TGTGCCATCAAAGACACCGGGACTATTTACTACGAGCAGTACTTC	CAIKDTGTIYYEQYF
.	TRBD1	TRBV14	TRBJ1-5	TGTGCCAGCAGACGCGGACAGGCGGTTCAGCCCCAGCATTTT	CASRRGQAVQPQHF
.	.	TRBV28	TRBJ2-7	TGTGCCAGCACCGCACCCCGGGGGAGCTCCTACGAGCAGTACTTC	CASTAPRGSSYEQYF
.	.	TRBV4-1	TRBJ2-5	TGCGCCAGCAGCCAGGGACTGACACAAGAGACCCAGTACTTC	CASSQGLTQETQYF
.	.	TRBV2	TRBJ2-7	TGTGCCAGCAGTGCTAGGCCAATCTACGAGCAGTACTTC	CASSARPIYEQYF
.	TRBD1	TRBV19	TRBJ2-7	TGTGCCACCCTCACCCGGGACAGGGTCTTTTACGAGCAGTACTTC	CATLTRDRVFYEQYF
few	.	TRBV18	TRBJ1-1	TGTGCCAGCTCACCAGGAGGCGGGAACACTGAAGCTTTCTTT	CASSPGGGNTEAFF
.	.	TRBV18	TRBJ1-5	TGTGCCAGCTCACCCGGCGTTAAGGGATCGGGTCAGCCCCAGCATTTT	CASSPGVKGSGQPQHF
.	TRBD2	TRBV15	TRBJ2-1	TGTGCCACCAGCGGTATCGGGACTAGCGGCCTCAATGAGCAGTTCTTC	CATSGIGTSGLNEQFF
.	TRBD2	TRBV27	TRBJ2-1	TGTGCCAGCAGATTCTTACTAGCGGGAGGTCACAATGAGCAGTTCTTC	CASRFLLAGGHNEQFF
.	TRBD2	TRBV27	TRBJ2-2	TGTGCCAGCAGTGCGGGACTAGGGACCGGGGAGCTGTTTTTT	CASSAGLGTGELFF
.	.	TRBV14	TRBJ1-2	TGTGCCAGCAGCCTGTCAGAGGGAGGCTACACCTTC	CASSLSEGGYTF
.	.	TRBV7-3	TRBJ2-2	TGTGCCAGCAGCTTATTGGCGCGGAACACCGGGGAGCTGTTTTTT	CASSLLARNTGELFF
.	TRBD1	TRBV5-6	TRBJ1-4	TGTGCCAGCAGCTTGGGACAGGGTGAAAAACTGTTTTTT	CASSLGQGEKLFF
.	.	TRBV27	TRBJ1-6	TGTGCCAGCAGTTTGTCTCCGGGCCCCCATTCACCCCTCCACTTT	CASSLSPGPHSPLHF
.	TRBD1	TRBV30	TRBJ1-2	TGTGCCTGGTCCCGGGACAGGGACTATGGCTACACCTTC	CAWSRDRDYGYTF
few	.	TRBV19	TRBJ2-3	TGTGCCAGCAAAGCTAGCTCGGATACGCAGTATTTT	CASKASSDTQYF
.	.	TRBV4-1	TRBJ2-1	TGCGCCAGCAGCCAAGGGGCTAGGTTAGGGTACAATGAGCAGTTCTTC	CASSQGARLGYNEQFF
.	TRBD1	TRBV5-1	TRBJ1-4	TGCGCCAGCAGCCCGACAGGGGTTGTGGAAAAACTGTTTTTT	CASSPTGVVEKLFF
.	.	TRBV7-2	TRBJ2-5	TGTGCCAGCAGCCTACACTTCGGGGGTATGGAGACCCAGTACTTC	CASSLHFGGMETQYF
.	.	TRBV5-6	TRBJ2-3	TGTGCCAGCAGCTTCGTCGGGCCCCGCACAGATACGCAGTATTTT	CASSFVGPRTDTQYF
once	TRBD1	TRBV7-6	TRBJ1-2	TGTGCCAGCGGGACAGGGGGCAACTATGGCTACACCTTC	CASGTGGNYGYTF
.	.	TRBV29-1	TRBJ2-7	TGCAGCGTTACTATGGGCTACGAGCAGTACTTC	CSVTMGYEQYF
.	.	TRBV18	TRBJ1-1	TGTGCCAGCTCACCGCCGGACAGGAACACTGAAGCTTTCTTT	CASSPPDRNTEAFF
.	TRBD1	TRBV5-6	TRBJ1-2	TGTGCCAGCAGCTCTACAGACAGGGACTATGGCTACACCTTC	CASSSTDRDYGYTF
.	TRBD1	TRBV7-9	TRBJ1-1	TGTGCCAGCAGCTTAGGAACAGGGGGCTCTGAAGCTTTCTTT	CASSLGTGGSEAFF
.	.	TRBV9	TRBJ2-5	TGTGCCAGCAGCGTCGGCAGGGCGGGGGAGACCCAGTACTTC	CASSVGRAGETQYF
.	TRBD1	TRBV19	TRBJ1-2	TGTGCCAGTAGTATGGGACAGGTCTATGGCTACACCTTC	CASSMGQVYGYTF
.	TRBD1	TRBV5-8	TRBJ2-2	TGTGCCAGCAGCTTGTCCGGGACAGGGGGCGCGTTCGGGGAGCTGTTTTTT	CASSLSGTGGAFGELFF
.	.	TRBV10-3	TRBJ2-7	TGTGCCATCAGTGGCCTTTTGGACGAGCAGTACTTC	CAISGLLDEQYF
few	TRBD2	TRBV6-1	TRBJ2-5	TGTGCCAGCAGTGAAGCCCCTAGCGGAGCCCAAGAGACCCAGTACTTC	CASSEAPSGAQETQYF
few	.	TRBV30	TRBJ1-1	TGTGCCTGGAAAGTGCGGACCGTAAAGACCAAGAACACTGAAGCTTTCTTT	CAWKVRTVKTKNTEAFF
once	TRBD1	TRBV6-1	TRBJ1-6	TGTGCCAGCAGGGAGACAGGGTTCAAATCACCCCTCCACTTT	CASRETGFKSPLHF
.	.	TRBV7-8	TRBJ1-1	TGTGCCAGCAGTAGGGGGTTTGTCACTGAAGCTTTCTTT	CASSRGFVTEAFF
.	.	TRBV9	TRBJ2-7	TGTGCCAGCAGCCCTAGAGCGGCCCCCGGCTACGAGCAGTACTTC	CASSPRAAPGYEQYF
.	.	TRBV11-2	TRBJ2-7	TGTGCCAGCAGCTCGGTTGGGTGGGCCGAGCAGTACTTC	CASSSVGWAEQYF
.	TRBD1	TRBV2	TRBJ1-6	TGTGCCAGCAGCAGGACAGGGGGGTCACCCCTCCACTTT	CASSRTGGSPLHF
.	.	TRBV4-2	TRBJ1-5	TGTGCCAGCAGCCAAGTGGTAGGGGTTGAAGATCAGCCCCAGCATTTT	CASSQVVGVEDQPQHF
.	.	TRBV28	TRBJ1-2	TGTGCCAGCATGGTGGGGGCCGGGGGCTACACCTTC	CASMVGAGGYTF
.	.	TRBV4-2	TRBJ2-7	TGTGCCAGCAGCCCTAGCTCTCCCTCTTACGAGCAGTACTTC	CASSPSSPSYEQYF
once	.	TRBV5-1	TRBJ2-3	TGCGCCAGCAGCGCCAGGGAGACAGATACGCAGTATTTT	CASSARETDTQYF
.	TRBD1	TRBV6-1	TRBJ2-7	TGTGCCAGCACAAAAATGACAGGGGGCGCGCAGTACTTC	CASTKMTGGAQYF
.	.	TRBV11-1	TRBJ1-1	TGTGCCAGCAGCTTGCGGGGAGCAGGCATGACTGAAGCTTTCTTT	CASSLRGAGMTEAFF
.	.	TRBV10-2	TRBJ2-5	TGCGCCAGCAGTGGCGGGGATAAAGAGACCCAGTACTTC	CASSGGDKETQYF
.	TRBD1	TRBV6-5	TRBJ2-1	TGTGCCAGCAGTTTCCGGGACAGGGTCCATGAGCAGTTCTTC	CASSFRDRVHEQFF
.	TRBD1	TRBV28	TRBJ2-5	TGTGCCAGCAGTTTAACAGGGGGAGAGGAGACCCAGTACTTC	CASSLTGGEETQYF
.	TRBD1	TRBV5-5	TRBJ2-7	TGTGCCAGCAGCCCCGGGACAGGACCCTACGAGCAGTACTTC	CASSPGTGPYEQYF
.	TRBD2	TRBV4-2	TRBJ2-1	TGTGCCAGCAGCCAAGAACGGGTAGCGGGGCCTTACAATGAGCAGTTCTTC	CASSQERVAGPYNEQFF
once	.	TRBV10-1	TRBJ2-3	TGCGCCAGCTCCTTAGGGGGACTTCGCACAGATACGCAGTATTTT	CASSLGGLRTDTQYF